The 30 T cell receptor beta chains listed next were all sequenced from one sample in a study of regulatory T cells in long-lasting Graves disease listed by TCRdb under 2021. This specimen's time point label, interpreted: persistent/refractory GD, antithyroid drugs over 5 years with positive TRAb. RNA was extracted from PBMCs in TRIzol for both TCR sequencing and RNA sequencing. Receptors were amplified or captured by multiplex PCR. The instrument was an Illumina HiSeq 4000. TCR beta libraries were built with iRepertoire HTBI primers and Arm-PCR amplification of CDR3 regions. TCRdb reran the public reads through fastp at Q25 and MiXCR, keeping productive beta chains. One record per CDR3 amino acid sequence lists the most common genes and DNA. For this sample there are roughly 500,000 distinct CDR3 sequences; 20% to 25% appear just once. Around 7% of the sample rests with the top ten. The material was peripheral blood mononuclear cells (PBMCs), obtained when the disease was refractory, from a patient treated with antithyroid drugs. These receptors came from a female donor with Graves disease.

This chain links TRBV25-1 with TRBJ2-6; a weak D match, TRBD2 (5 bases). This CDR3 region has 19 residues. CDR1 MGHDK and CDR2 SYGVNS come from the germline V gene. Trimming took 4 bases from V and 0 from J, leaving 19 bases between them. Here the CDR3 DNA reads TGTGCCAGCAGTGCGGTTTACGGAGGTTTAAGCTCTGGGGCCAACGTCCTGACTTTC. Translated, it gives CASSAVYGGLSSGANVLTF. The whole variable domain, filled in from reference TRBV25-1 and TRBJ2-6, reads EADIYQTPRYLVIGTGKKITLECSQTMGHDKMYWYQQDPGMELHLIHYSYGVNSTEKGDLSSESTVSRIRTEHFPLTLESARPSHTSQYLCASSAVYGGLSSGANVLTFGAGSRLTVL.

The gene calls are TRBV27 and TRBJ2-7, with D perhaps TRBD1 (6 bases). CDR1 and CDR2 from the germline V gene are MNHEY and SMNVEV (reference sequence). This CDR3 is 14 amino acids long. The ends were cut back, 0 bases at V and 5 bases at J, with 11 bases in the middle. The CDR3 protein is CASSLSAGADEQYF. CDR3 DNA: TGTGCCAGCAGTTTATCTGCAGGGGCGGACGAGCAGTACTTC.

This clonotype was counted ten times or more. The junction does not match germline at one end; this may be a read error. The V and J genes are TRBV5-1 and TRBJ1-3; the D gene is possibly TRBD1 (5 bases). The CDR3 has 14 amino acids. Looked up from germline, CDR1 is SGHRS and CDR2 is YFSETQ. The CDR3 here is CASSLDSSGNTIYF. The CDR3 bases are TGTGCCAGCAGTTTAGACAGCTCTGGAAACACCATATATTTT.

This clonotype has ten or more counts. This chain uses TRBV19 with TRBJ2-5; D perhaps matches TRBD1 (5 bases). The CDR3 sequence is 14 residues long. Trimming stripped 7 bases from V and 7 bases from J, with 19 bases between. Per germline, CDR1 LNHDA and CDR2 SQIVND (reference sequence). The CDR3: CASMAAGRVRTQYF. The DNA for the CDR3 is TGTGCCAGTATGGCGGCAGGGCGTGTGCGGACCCAGTACTTC.

Many counts were recorded for this clonotype. The genes are TRBV2 and TRBJ2-2; TRBD1 matches at 8 bases. The V gene end was trimmed by 7 bases and the J gene end by 2 bases; junction bases not matched to a gene: 6. CDR1 SNHLY and CDR2 FYNNEI come from the germline V gene. The CDR3 totals 15 residues. CDR3 residues: CASMKDRANTGELFF. DNA of the CDR3: TGTGCCAGCATGAAGGACAGGGCCAACACCGGGGAGCTGTTTTTT.

This clonotype was detected ten times or more. CDR3 residues: CASSLPFLGGGETQYF. The CDR3 coding sequence is TGTGCCAGCAGCCTGCCCTTCCTGGGCGGCGGAGAGACCCAGTACTTC. V is TRBV6-1 and J is TRBJ2-5; no clear D gene. V was shortened by 6 bases and J by 4 bases, with 21 bases between the two germline ends. This CDR3 has 16 residues. The germline gives CDR1 MNHNS, CDR2 SASEGT.

The chain couples TRBV7-9 to TRBJ2-2; no definite D call. The V gene lost 1 base and the J gene lost 4 bases, with 10 bases spanning the gap. This CDR3 is built from 15 residues. The V gene's germline CDR1 is SEHNR and CDR2 FQNEAQ (reference sequence). CDR3 residues: CASSLVSRGTGELFF. For the CDR3, the DNA is TGTGCCAGCAGCTTAGTTTCTCGCGGCACCGGGGAGCTGTTTTTT.

The genes are TRBV9 and TRBJ2-7, with a weak D call TRBD1 (6 bases). This CDR3 comprises 14 residues. V lost 4 bases and J lost 1, with 12 bases in between. Germline CDR1 is SGDLS and CDR2 is YYNGEE. CDR3 protein: CASSSRQVSYEQYF. The CDR3 DNA reads TGTGCCAGCAGCTCACGACAGGTATCCTACGAGCAGTACTTC.

This clonotype was recorded at least ten times. V and J are TRBV29-1 and TRBJ2-7; D is perhaps TRBD1 (5 bases). The V gene lost 7 bases and the J gene lost 0 bases, with 10 bases spanning the gap. The CDR3 spans 12 residues. The germline CDR1 and CDR2 sequences are SQVTM and ANQGSEA. CDR3 sequence: CSAGAASYEQYF. Here the CDR3 DNA reads TGCAGCGCTGGGGCAGCCTCCTACGAGCAGTACTTC.

This clonotype appeared many times. The chain recombines TRBV6-2 or TRBV6-3 with TRBJ2-6, with D possibly TRBD1 on 6 matching bases. Between the trimmed V and J ends, which lost 6 bases and 2 bases, there was a span of 11 bases. The germline V gene has CDR1 MNHEY and CDR2 SVGEGT. The CDR3 is 15 amino acids. The CDR3 loop is CASSPDRTGANVLTF. Written as DNA, the CDR3 is TGTGCCAGCAGCCCCGACAGGACTGGGGCCAACGTCCTGACTTTC.

Many counts were recorded for this clonotype. V and J are TRBV25-1 and TRBJ1-6; weak D call: TRBD1 (5 bases). V lost 2 bases and J 8 bases, leaving 13 bases between the germline ends. The CDR3 is 15 amino acids. The V gene's germline CDR1 is MGHDK and CDR2 SYGVNS. For the CDR3, the DNA is TGTGCCAGCAGTGAAGTCCGGGACCCATATTCACCCCTCCACTTT. It encodes CASSEVRDPYSPLHF.

The V and J genes are TRBV5-1 and TRBJ1-6; D is possibly TRBD1 (6 bases). CDR3 length: 16 residues. V lost 3 bases and J lost 0, with 10 bases in between. CDR1 and CDR2 from the germline V gene are SGHRS and YFSETQ. CDR3 sequence reads: CASSSRTDSYNSPLHF. The DNA of the CDR3 is TGCGCCAGCAGCTCTCGGACAGACTCCTATAATTCACCCCTCCACTTT.

This clonotype was seen ten or more times. This chain joins TRBV5-1 and TRBJ1-5; D remains unclear. Germline V gene lookup returns CDR1 SGHRS and CDR2 YFSETQ. The CDR3 totals 15 residues. Trimming pared 0 bases from V and 4 bases from J, leaving 11 bases between. The CDR3 DNA sequence: TGCGCCAGCAGCTTGGATCTTACGGCGAATCAGCCCCAGCATTTT. Its translation: CASSLDLTANQPQHF.

The V call is TRBV20-1, the J call TRBJ1-1; unclear D gene. The CDR3 totals 16 residues. The germline gives CDR1 DFQATT, CDR2 SNEGSKA (reference sequence). Trimming stripped 0 bases from V and 6 bases from J, with 20 bases between. CDR3 region: CSARDNQQAQSAEAFF. Here the CDR3 DNA reads TGCAGTGCTAGAGATAACCAGCAGGCGCAGAGCGCTGAAGCTTTCTTT.

The V call is TRBV4-1, the J call TRBJ1-1; 9 bases match TRBD1. The length of the CDR3 is 16 residues. CDR1 and CDR2 (germline): MGHRA, YSYEKL. V trimming: 2 bases; J trimming: 4 bases; junction bases outside the gene matches: 8. In DNA form, the CDR3 reads TGCGCCAGCAGCCAACCTAAACAGGGGGCCGGCACTGAAGCTTTCTTT. Its protein product is CASSQPKQGAGTEAFF.

This clonotype was seen repeatedly, ten times or more. V usage is TRBV6-2 or TRBV6-3 and J usage is TRBJ1-5; TRBD1 matches at 7 bases. The CDR3 loop spans 16 amino acids. The germline V gene encodes CDR1 MNHEY and CDR2 SVGEGT. V lost 0 bases, J lost 2 bases, and 4 bases stayed unmatched. In DNA, the CDR3 is TGTGCCAGCAGTTACTCGACAGGGAGAGGCAATCAGCCCCAGCATTTT. Its translation: CASSYSTGRGNQPQHF.

This clonotype was counted at least ten times. The chain employs TRBV25-1 and TRBJ2-5; D remains ambiguous. The CDR3 runs 16 residues. V was cut by 5 bases and J by 2 bases, with 18 bases left in between. Germline V gene data show CDR1 as MGHDK and CDR2 as SYGVNS. CDR3 in amino acids: CASSTRTVRVQETQYF. The CDR3 coding sequence is TGTGCCAGCAGTACCCGGACCGTCCGAGTTCAAGAGACCCAGTACTTC.

The V gene is TRBV4-2, the J gene TRBJ2-4; 9 bases are shared with TRBD2. CDR1 and CDR2 from the germline V gene are LGHNA and YNFKEQ. The ends lost 3 bases at V and 6 bases at J; junction bases unmatched: 12. The CDR3 has 17 residues. The CDR3 DNA sequence: TGTGCCAGCAGCCAGATATGGGGCGGGGGGGCTGGAAACATTCAGTACTTC. As protein: CASSQIWGGGAGNIQYF.

J is TRBJ1-2 and V is TRBV6-1; D unresolved. This CDR3 is built from 13 residues. Germline CDR1 reads MNHNS; CDR2 reads SASEGT. Trimming removed 5 bases at V and 8 bases at J, with 15 bases between. The CDR3 nucleotides read TGTGCCAGCAGTTCTACGCGCGTTCGGGGCTACACCTTC. Its translation: CASSSTRVRGYTF.

This chain joins TRBV5-1 and TRBJ2-4; TRBD1 agrees at 7 bases. CDR3 length: 11 amino acids. Trimming at V came to 4 bases and at J to 13 bases, leaving 5 bases not matched to a gene. CDR1 is SGHRS, CDR2 YFSETQ, per germline. This CDR3 reads CASSGRQGQYF. The CDR3 DNA reads TGCGCCAGCAGCGGGAGACAGGGACAGTACTTC.

In this sample, this clonotype turned up many times. This rearrangement joins TRBV7-2 to TRBJ2-7; 7 nucleotides line up with TRBD1. The CDR3 sequence is 14 residues long. The V gene's germline CDR1 is SGHTA and CDR2 FQGNSA. The V segment lost 5 bases and the J segment 2 bases; nucleotides outside the gene matches: 6. Here the CDR3 DNA reads TGTGCCAGCAGCCCCGGGGACAGAACCTACGAGCAGTACTTC. This encodes CASSPGDRTYEQYF. The entire variable domain, with the rest obtained from reference TRBV7-2 and TRBJ2-7, is as follows: GAGVSQSPSNKVTEKGKDVELRCDPISGHTALYWYRQSLGQGLEFLIYFQGNSAPDKSGLPSDRFSAERTGGSVSTLTIQRTQQEDSAVYLCASSPGDRTYEQYFGPGTRLTVT.

In this sample, this clonotype turned up a few times. The V and J genes are TRBV10-3 and TRBJ2-7; D is perhaps TRBD1 or TRBD2 (5 bases each). Looked up from germline, CDR1 is ENHRY and CDR2 is SYGVKD. V was pared by 4 bases and J by 0 bases, with 19 bases between. This CDR3 region has 17 residues. CDR3 loop: CAISAPSGTGSSYEQYF. CDR3 nucleotide sequence: TGTGCCATCAGTGCCCCCTCCGGGACGGGGAGCTCCTACGAGCAGTACTTC.

In this sample, this clonotype turned up a few times. The chain links TRBV25-1 to TRBJ2-7, with D uncertain. Germline V CDR1 and CDR2: MGHDK, SYGVNS. The CDR3 spans 11 residues. V lost 1 base and J lost 5, with 3 bases in between. The CDR3 sequence is CASSELDEQYF. The CDR3 region has the DNA TGTGCCAGCAGTGAATTGGACGAGCAGTACTTC.

This clonotype appeared many times. The chain links TRBV28 to TRBJ1-1; D is unclear. This CDR3 region has 13 residues. The V gene lost 8 bases and the J gene lost 4 bases, with 14 bases spanning the gap. Germline-derived CDR1 and CDR2 are MDHEN and SYDVKM. The CDR3 sequence is CASCNGPLTEAFF. CDR3 nucleotides: TGTGCCAGCTGTAACGGTCCCCTCACTGAAGCTTTCTTT.

In its sample, this clonotype was seen many times. The rearrangement uses TRBV28 and TRBJ1-5, with D possibly matching TRBD1 (5 bases). The germline gives CDR1 MDHEN, CDR2 SYDVKM. With 4 bases removed from V and 7 bases from J, the gap between germline ends came to 20 bases. The CDR3 is 16 residues long. CDR3 DNA sequence: TGTGCCAGCAGTTCGCAGGCGGGGACGGAAGGACAGCCCCAGCATTTT. Translation: CASSSQAGTEGQPQHF.

The sample holds many counts of this clonotype. The chain carries TRBV2 and TRBJ1-1, with D tentatively TRBD1 (5 bases). The ends were cut back, 6 bases at V and 6 bases at J, with 11 bases in the middle. The CDR3 is 12 residues long. Germline V lookup: CDR1 SNHLY, CDR2 FYNNEI. The CDR3 loop is CASRADSSEAFF. The CDR3 DNA follows: TGTGCCAGCAGAGCCGACAGTTCTGAAGCTTTCTTT.

DNA of the CDR3: TGTGCCAGCAGTAGGACAGGGGGCTTATTTAGCAATCAGCCCCAGCATTTT. This sequence encodes CASSRTGGLFSNQPQHF. The rearrangement uses TRBV12-3 or TRBV12-4 and TRBJ1-5; 11 nucleotides match TRBD1. The CDR3 runs to 17 residues. V lost 5 bases and J lost 0; bases outside the gene matches: 6.

The CDR3 protein is CASSQDQTGGYGYTF. CDR3 DNA: TGCGCCAGCAGCCAAGATCAGACAGGGGGCTATGGCTACACCTTC. The chain links TRBV4-1 to TRBJ1-2, with TRBD1 matching 9 bases. V shed 0 bases and J 4 bases; nucleotides not matched to a gene: 3. The CDR3 runs to 15 residues. Germline V gene sequence: CDR1 MGHRA, CDR2 YSYEKL.

The V and J genes are TRBV20-1 and TRBJ2-2; D unresolved. The CDR3 has 15 residues. V lost 0 bases and J lost 0, with 8 bases in between. In germline, CDR1 is DFQATT, CDR2 SNEGSKA (reference sequence). CDR3 region: CSARESVTNTGELFF. The CDR3 DNA is TGCAGTGCTAGAGAGTCGGTCACGAACACCGGGGAGCTGTTTTTT.

In its sample, this clonotype was seen many times. The J gene is TRBJ2-7, the V gene TRBV15; 7 positions match TRBD1. V gave up 0 bases and J gave up 2 bases; unmatched junction bases: 7. The CDR3 loop spans 16 amino acids. Germline values: CDR1 LNHNV, CDR2 YYDKDF (reference sequence). The CDR3 sequence: CATSRDSRQGTYEQYF. CDR3 bases: TGTGCCACCAGCAGAGATTCGAGACAGGGAACCTACGAGCAGTACTTC.